The clone carrying this TCR beta chain was recorded many times. Its antigen is not known. Germline loops: CDR1 DFQATT, CDR2 SNEGSKA (reference sequence). CDR3 length: 13 amino acids. V was clipped by 4 bases and J by 5 bases, with 12 bases between them. The sample is drawn from a study of CD8 T cells in ankylosing spondylitis. Study findings and constraints: About 8 highly homologous variants made up a TCR beta motif, and this motif appeared characteristic of ankylosing spondylitis blood. Reportedly, matched ankylosing spondylitis synovial fluid was significantly enriched for disease-linked clones. Disease-linked clones, CD8+, were relatively rare in peripheral blood.

Construction of TCR beta libraries was performed using quantitative 5'-RACE with molecular barcodes. TCRdb redid the calling of the 5' RACE reads with MiXCR, one entry per CDR3 protein. The sample has about 460,000 distinct CDR3 sequences, about 5.4% seen once. Sequences were obtained from blood, either unsorted or a sorted T cell fraction (not recorded which). This sequence was found in a male donor with ankylosing spondylitis. This chain uses TRBV20-1 with TRBJ1-3; D unresolved. The CDR3 bases are TGCAGTGCTACCGGACTTTTCCGAAACACCATATATTTT. Amino acids: CSATGLFRNTIYF.